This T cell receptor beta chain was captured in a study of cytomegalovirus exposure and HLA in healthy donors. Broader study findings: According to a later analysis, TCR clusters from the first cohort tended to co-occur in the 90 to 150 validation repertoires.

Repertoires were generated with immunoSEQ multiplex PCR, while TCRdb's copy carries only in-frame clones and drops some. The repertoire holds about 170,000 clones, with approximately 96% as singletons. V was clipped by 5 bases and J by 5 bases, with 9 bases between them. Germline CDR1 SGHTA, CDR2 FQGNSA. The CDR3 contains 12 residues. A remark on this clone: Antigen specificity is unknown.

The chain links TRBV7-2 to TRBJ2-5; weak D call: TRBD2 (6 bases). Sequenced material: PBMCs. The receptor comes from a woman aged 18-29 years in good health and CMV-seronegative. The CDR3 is CASSRAGETQYF. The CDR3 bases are TGTGCCAGCAGCCGGGCGGGGGAGACCCAGTACTTC.